The 24 T cell receptor beta chains reported below all come from one sample, sequenced in a study of T cell responses to AZD1222 COVID-19 vaccine. Method: immunoSEQ multiplex PCR; TCRdb's copy keeps in-frame clones and lacks some. The data contain more than 110,000 clones, 75% to 95% of them seen just once; the ten biggest clones take up around 2.7%. Sequencing was performed on peripheral blood, taken on day 0 of AZD1222 vaccination. All receptors come from an adult in good health.

V is TRBV5-3 and J is TRBJ1-3; 7 bases agree with TRBD1. TRBV5-3 is identified as an open reading frame with a role that is uncertain. This CDR3 has 15 residues. Unmatched junction bases numbered 4, after V lost 4 bases and J lost 0 bases. CDR3 DNA sequence: TGTGCCAGAAGCCGGGACAGCCGCTCTGGAAACACCATATATTTT. It translates to CARSRDSRSGNTIYF.

The chain uses TRBV18 and TRBJ1-5; D call uncertain. Germline lookup yields CDR1 KGHSH and CDR2 LQKENI. The CDR3 has 13 amino acids. Between the trimmed V and J ends, which lost 2 bases and 5 bases, there was a span of 7 bases. As DNA, the CDR3 is TGTGCCAGCTCACCAGGGAACGATCAGCCCCAGCATTTT. It is translated as CASSPGNDQPQHF.

This sequence joins TRBV2 and TRBJ1-4, with no clear D. CDR1 is SNHLY, CDR2 FYNNEI, per germline. V was clipped by 4 bases and J by 5 bases, with 11 bases between them. This CDR3 spans 14 amino acids. The DNA of the CDR3 is TGTGCCAGCAGTGGGGTGGACCGGAATGAAAAACTGTTTTTT. Amino acids: CASSGVDRNEKLFF.

The V gene is TRBV27, the J gene TRBJ2-7; unclear D gene. V was shortened by 3 bases and J by 2 bases, with 11 bases between the two germline ends. CDR1 is MNHEY, CDR2 SMNVEV, per germline (reference sequence). This CDR3 is built from 14 residues. CDR3 sequence (DNA): TGTGCCAGCAGTTTGCTTGGCGGACCCTACGAGCAGTACTTC. Encoded protein: CASSLLGGPYEQYF.

The chain is built from TRBV12-5 and TRBJ2-2; no definite D call. Germline V CDR1 and CDR2: LGHNT, FRNRAP. The CDR3 is 16 amino acids. With 7 bases removed from V and 2 bases from J, the gap between germline ends came to 17 bases. The CDR3 reads CASAVRTRKNTGELFF. CDR3 in DNA: TGTGCTAGTGCCGTAAGGACCAGGAAAAACACCGGGGAGCTGTTTTTT.

The chain carries TRBV5-1 and TRBJ1-2; D gene uncertain. The CDR3 is made up of 14 amino acids. Trimming pared 2 bases from V and 0 bases from J, leaving 8 bases between. Germline V gene data show CDR1 as SGHRS and CDR2 as YFSETQ. Here the CDR3 DNA reads TGCGCCAGCAGCTTAGAGAGTCCTAACTATGGCTACACCTTC. Its protein is CASSLESPNYGYTF.

The chain couples TRBV20-1 to TRBJ2-3, with D perhaps assigned TRBD1 or TRBD2 (5 bases each). The V end lost 3 bases, the J end lost 2 bases, and 15 bases lay between the germline ends. Per the germline V gene, CDR1 is DFQATT and CDR2 is SNEGSKA (reference sequence). The CDR3 extends over 15 amino acids. In DNA, the CDR3 is TGCAGTGCTAGTCCCCGGGACGTAGCCACAGATACGCAGTATTTT. Its translation: CSASPRDVATDTQYF.

The rearrangement joins TRBV25-1 to TRBJ2-7, with D unresolved. The CDR3 is 15 residues long. Germline lookup yields CDR1 MGHDK and CDR2 SYGVNS. V lost 4 bases and J lost 2, with 15 bases in between. This CDR3 reads CASSVGWKATYEQYF. The CDR3, as DNA: TGTGCCAGCAGTGTGGGATGGAAGGCGACCTACGAGCAGTACTTC.

The chain links TRBV28 to TRBJ1-6, with 7 bases aligning to TRBD1. This CDR3 is 17 amino acids long. With V trimmed by 6 bases and J by 2 bases, 10 bases remained unmatched. Germline V gene data show CDR1 as MDHEN and CDR2 as SYDVKM. Written as DNA, the CDR3 is TGTGCCAGCAGCACCGCAAAGGGGGCAGCCTATAATTCACCCCTCCACTTT. Protein product: CASSTAKGAAYNSPLHF.

The rearrangement uses TRBV27 and TRBJ2-1, with 7 bases that match TRBD1. After removal of 5 bases from V and 7 bases from J, the junction contained 17 bases not matched to a gene. Germline-derived CDR1 and CDR2 are MNHEY and SMNVEV (reference sequence). The CDR3 contains 17 residues. The DNA of the CDR3 is TGTGCCAGCAGTCTACCCTCACCACCCCAGGGGGATAATGAGCAGTTCTTC. Its translation: CASSLPSPPQGDNEQFF.

This chain joins TRBV2 and TRBJ2-7; maybe TRBD1 (6 bases). V lost 6 bases, J lost 4 bases, and 16 bases lay in between. The CDR3 covers 14 residues. CDR1 and CDR2 (germline): SNHLY, FYNNEI. The CDR3 loop is CASSVQGVRYEQYF. As DNA, the CDR3 is TGTGCCAGCAGCGTACAGGGAGTTCGTTACGAGCAGTACTTC.

The J gene is TRBJ1-4, the V gene TRBV28, with D possibly being TRBD1 (5 bases). Germline V gene lookup returns CDR1 MDHEN and CDR2 SYDVKM. The CDR3 is 12 residues long. The V end was cut by 11 bases, the J end by 3 bases, with 10 bases between. The CDR3 sequence is CASTAPNEKLFF. In nucleotides, the CDR3 is TGTGCCTCGACAGCACCTAATGAAAAACTGTTTTTT.

CDR3 sequence: CASSGPGQGTKNIQYF. CDR3 sequence (DNA): TGTGCCAGCAGCGGACCGGGACAGGGGACCAAAAACATTCAGTACTTC. J is TRBJ2-4 and V is TRBV5-6; TRBD1 agrees at 10 bases. The CDR3 loop spans 16 amino acids. CDR1 SGHDT and CDR2 YYEEEE come from the germline V gene. V trimming: 4 bases; J trimming: 2 bases; junction bases outside the gene matches: 6.

The chain combines TRBV11-3 with TRBJ2-7; possibly TRBD2 for D (6 bases). The V gene lost 5 bases and the J gene lost 1 base, with 9 bases spanning the gap. There are 13 residues in the CDR3. The V gene's germline CDR1 is SGHNT and CDR2 YENEEA. The CDR3 loop is CASSPGGSYEQYF. The CDR3 bases are TGTGCCAGCAGCCCAGGAGGGTCCTACGAGCAGTACTTC.

The chain couples TRBV11-3 to TRBJ2-7; 7 nucleotides agree with TRBD2. V lost 5 bases, J lost 3 bases, and 7 bases stayed unmatched. The CDR3 runs 14 residues. Germline V gene lookup returns CDR1 SGHNT and CDR2 YENEEA. The CDR3 is CASSLGDYSYEQYF. The DNA for the CDR3 is TGTGCCAGCAGCCTAGGGGACTATAGCTACGAGCAGTACTTC. Full variable domain (outside the CDR3, taken from reference TRBV11-3 and TRBJ2-7): EAGVVQSPRYKIIEKKQPVAFWCNPISGHNTLYWYLQNLGQGPELLIRYENEEAVDDSQLPKDRFSAERLKGVDSTLKIQPAELGDSAVYLCASSLGDYSYEQYFGPGTRLTVT.

The J gene is TRBJ2-5, the V gene TRBV5-1; perhaps TRBD2 as D (6 bases). In germline, CDR1 is SGHRS, CDR2 YFSETQ. Trimming stripped 0 bases from V and 3 bases from J, with 9 bases between. The CDR3 contains 14 residues. CDR3 nucleotide sequence: TGCGCCAGCAGCTTGGGCCCTAGCGAAGAGACCCAGTACTTC. Protein: CASSLGPSEETQYF.

V is TRBV7-9 and J is TRBJ1-2; 8 positions agree with TRBD1. CDR1 SEHNR and CDR2 FQNEAQ come from the germline V gene (reference sequence). This CDR3 spans 16 amino acids. Unmatched junction bases numbered 13, after V lost 10 bases and J lost 0 bases. For the CDR3, the DNA is TGTGCCATACCAGGGGGCCCCGGAGTCTCTAACTATGGCTACACCTTC. This codes for CAIPGGPGVSNYGYTF.

This chain connects TRBV5-1 to TRBJ2-2; D not resolved. The germline V gene encodes CDR1 SGHRS and CDR2 YFSETQ. Trimming shortened V by 7 bases and J by 2 bases, and 15 bases separated the two germline ends. The CDR3 sequence is 15 residues long. The CDR3 sequence: CASAGGNRNTGELFF. DNA of the CDR3: TGCGCCAGCGCCGGTGGGAACAGAAACACCGGGGAGCTGTTTTTT. Supplemented by reference TRBV5-1 and TRBJ2-2, the full variable domain reads KAGVTQTPRYLIKTRGQQVTLSCSPISGHRSVSWYQQTPGQGLQFLFEYFSETQRNKGNFPGRFSGRQFSNSRSEMNVSTLELGDSALYLCASAGGNRNTGELFFGEGSRLTVL.

The chain joins TRBV7-9 to TRBJ1-6, with a tentative D call TRBD1 (6 bases). Germline V gene lookup returns CDR1 SEHNR and CDR2 FQNEAQ (reference sequence). The CDR3 consists of 14 residues. With 4 bases removed from V and 12 bases from J, the gap between germline ends came to 16 bases. The CDR3 reads CASSSTGFERPLHF. The CDR3 bases are TGTGCCAGCAGCTCCACAGGGTTCGAGAGACCCCTCCACTTT.

This clone was seen a few times. The rearrangement uses TRBV10-3 and TRBJ1-4, with D unclear. The CDR3 totals 12 residues. Trimming pared 10 bases from V and 4 bases from J, leaving 10 bases between. From germline, CDR1 is ENHRY and CDR2 SYGVKD. CDR3 sequence: CATRRLNEKLFF. In DNA form, the CDR3 reads TGTGCCACAAGACGTCTTAATGAAAAACTGTTTTTT.

This clone was seen only once. The gene calls are TRBV7-9 and TRBJ1-2, with D hard to call. The germline CDR1 and CDR2 sequences are SEHNR and FQNEAQ (reference sequence). This CDR3 contains 15 residues. V lost 1 base, J lost 0 bases, and 9 bases lay in between. The CDR3 loop reads CASSLGGVANYGYTF. Written as DNA, the CDR3 is TGTGCCAGCAGCTTAGGGGGAGTCGCTAACTATGGCTACACCTTC.

This rearrangement joins TRBV12-5 to TRBJ2-1; tentatively, D is TRBD1 (6 bases). The CDR3 is made up of 14 amino acids. Germline CDR1 reads LGHNT; CDR2 reads FRNRAP. The V gene lost 7 bases and the J gene lost 8 bases, with 18 bases spanning the gap. CDR3 sequence: CASAPGQFGDEQFF. The CDR3 DNA reads as TGTGCTAGTGCTCCCGGACAGTTCGGCGATGAGCAGTTCTTC.

The CDR3 is CAWTRTFSGNTIYF. The CDR3, as DNA: TGTGCCTGGACACGGACGTTCTCTGGAAACACCATATATTTT. The V and J genes are TRBV30 and TRBJ1-3, with no clear D. The V gene's germline CDR1 is GTSNPN and CDR2 SVGIG (reference sequence). The CDR3 is made up of 14 amino acids. V dropped 4 bases and J dropped 0 bases, with 10 bases sitting between them.

This clone was counted between two and nine times. The chain combines TRBV28 with TRBJ1-6, with 7 nucleotides matching TRBD1. The CDR3 spans 15 residues. After removal of 7 bases from V and 5 bases from J, the junction contained 8 bases not matched to a gene. The germline CDR1 and CDR2 sequences are MDHEN and SYDVKM. CDR3 nucleotides: TGTGCCAGCATGGTCCTAGACAGGGATAATTCACCCCTCCACTTT. It yields the protein CASMVLDRDNSPLHF.